One and the same sample provided the 2 T cell receptor beta chains below, sequenced in a study of cytomegalovirus exposure and HLA in healthy donors. The PCR contained 60 Vbeta and 13 Jbeta primers. Data came from immunoSEQ multiplex PCR; TCRdb stores just in-frame clones and leaves some out. This table holds 200,000 to 250,000 clones, over 60% found once. The sequenced material came from PBMCs. All receptors derive from a man between 18 and 29 years old in good health and CMV-seronegative.

The V gene is TRBV30, the J gene TRBJ1-1; possible D gene TRBD1, 5 bases. V was cut by 1 base and J by 4 bases, with 10 bases left in between. The CDR3 consists of 13 residues. Germline V gene data show CDR1 as GTSNPN and CDR2 as SVGIG (reference sequence). The CDR3 region has the DNA TGTGCCTGGAGTGCCTACAGGTTCACTGAAGCTTTCTTT. The encoded protein is CAWSAYRFTEAFF.

This clone was counted only a few times. The chain employs TRBV27 and TRBJ2-5; D not resolved. The CDR3 has 15 residues. Germline V lookup: CDR1 MNHEY, CDR2 SMNVEV (reference sequence). V lost 0 bases, J lost 5 bases, and 13 bases lay in between. The CDR3: CASSLSLAVGETQYF. The CDR3 DNA reads TGTGCCAGCAGTTTATCCCTCGCGGTCGGGGAGACCCAGTACTTC.